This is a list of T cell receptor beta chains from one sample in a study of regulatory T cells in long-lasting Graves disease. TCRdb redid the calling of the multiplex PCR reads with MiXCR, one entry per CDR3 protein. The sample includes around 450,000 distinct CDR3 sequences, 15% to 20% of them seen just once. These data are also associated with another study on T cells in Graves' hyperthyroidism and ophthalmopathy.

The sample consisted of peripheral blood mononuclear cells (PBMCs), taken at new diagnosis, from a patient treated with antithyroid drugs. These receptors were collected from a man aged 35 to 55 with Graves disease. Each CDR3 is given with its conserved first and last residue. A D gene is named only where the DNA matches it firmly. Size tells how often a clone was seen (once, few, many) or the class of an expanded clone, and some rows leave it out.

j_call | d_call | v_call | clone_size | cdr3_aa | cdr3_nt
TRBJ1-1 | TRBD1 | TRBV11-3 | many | CASSSGTGSNTEAFF | TGTGCCAGCAGCTCCGGGACAGGATCAAACACTGAAGCTTTCTTT
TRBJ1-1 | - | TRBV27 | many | CASRNQDLNTEAFF | TGTGCCAGCAGAAACCAGGACCTGAACACTGAAGCTTTCTTT
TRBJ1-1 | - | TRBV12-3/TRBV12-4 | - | CASSLEPDVPYTEAFF | TGTGCCAGCAGTTTAGAACCCGATGTTCCATACACTGAAGCTTTCTTT
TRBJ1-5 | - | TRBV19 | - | CASSIQLRDILRVGNQPQHF | TGTGCCAGTAGTATACAGCTCCGGGACATCCTAAGGGTGGGCAATCAGCCCCAGCATTTT
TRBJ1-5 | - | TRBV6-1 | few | CATPGEEYSNQPQHF | TGTGCCACCCCGGGGGAGGAGTATAGCAATCAGCCCCAGCATTTT
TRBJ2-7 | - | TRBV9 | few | CASSVEPGGGSLGEQYF | TGTGCCAGCAGCGTAGAACCCGGGGGCGGGAGCTTGGGCGAGCAGTACTTC
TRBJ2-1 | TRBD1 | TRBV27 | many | CASSSRGTGPYNEQFF | TGTGCCAGCAGTTCAAGGGGGACAGGGCCCTACAATGAGCAGTTCTTC
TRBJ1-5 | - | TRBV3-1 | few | CASSQEPGYNQPQHF | TGTGCCAGCAGCCAAGAACCGGGATACAATCAGCCCCAGCATTTT
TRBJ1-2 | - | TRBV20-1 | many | CSATVNYGYTF | TGCAGTGCTACCGTAAACTATGGCTACACCTTC
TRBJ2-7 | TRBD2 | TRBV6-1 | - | CASSQTSGAYEQYF | TGTGCCAGCAGTCAGACTAGCGGCGCCTACGAGCAGTACTTC
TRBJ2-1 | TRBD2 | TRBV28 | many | CASSLSSGRAFHEQFF | TGTGCCAGCAGTTTATCTAGCGGGAGGGCCTTCCATGAGCAGTTCTTC
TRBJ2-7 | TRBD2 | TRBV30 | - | CAWRRSGKGEQYF | TGTGCCTGGAGGCGTAGCGGGAAGGGCGAGCAGTACTTC
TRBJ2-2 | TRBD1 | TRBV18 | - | CASSPTGSGTGELFF | TGTGCCAGCTCACCGACAGGGTCGGGCACCGGGGAGCTGTTTTTT
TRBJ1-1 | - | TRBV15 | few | CATSRWTEAFF | TGTGCCACCAGCAGGTGGACTGAAGCTTTCTTT
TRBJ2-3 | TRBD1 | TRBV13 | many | CASSPTGERTDTQYF | TGTGCCAGCAGCCCGACAGGGGAACGCACAGATACGCAGTATTTT
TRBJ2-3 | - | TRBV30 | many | CAWSEGGGTNTQYF | TGTGCCTGGAGTGAGGGCGGGGGCACAAATACGCAGTATTTT
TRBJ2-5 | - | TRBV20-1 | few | CSARDLETQYF | TGCAGTGCTAGAGATCTGGAGACCCAGTACTTC
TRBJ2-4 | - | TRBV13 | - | CASSFRGGENIQYF | TGTGCCAGCAGCTTCAGAGGCGGGGAAAACATTCAGTACTTC
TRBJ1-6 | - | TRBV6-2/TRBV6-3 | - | CASIGPNSPLHF | TGTGCCAGCATCGGTCCTAATTCACCCCTCCACTTT
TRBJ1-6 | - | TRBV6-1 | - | CASSPYGSPLHF | TGTGCCAGCAGCCCATATGGATCACCCCTCCACTTT
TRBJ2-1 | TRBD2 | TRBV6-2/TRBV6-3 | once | CASSYLAGYNEQLF | TGTGCCAGCAGTTATCTAGCGGGATACAATGAGCAGCTCTTC
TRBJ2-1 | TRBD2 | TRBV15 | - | CATSGDRILAGKYNEQFF | TGTGCCACCAGCGGAGACAGGATACTAGCGGGAAAGTACAATGAGCAGTTCTTC
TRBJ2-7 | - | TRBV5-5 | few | CASSFRETAYEQYF | TGTGCCAGCAGCTTCCGGGAAACTGCCTACGAGCAGTACTTC
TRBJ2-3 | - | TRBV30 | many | CAWSTGRTDTQYF | TGTGCCTGGAGTACAGGACGCACAGATACGCAGTATTTT
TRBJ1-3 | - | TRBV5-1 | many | CASSPTGTTGNTIYF | TGCGCCAGCAGCCCAACCGGGACAACTGGAAACACCATATATTTT
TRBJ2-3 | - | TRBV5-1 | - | CASSGQGTSTDTQYF | TGCGCCAGCAGCGGGCAGGGTACTAGCACAGATACGCAGTATTTT
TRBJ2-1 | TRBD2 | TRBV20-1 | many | CSARPLAGVGNEQFF | TGCAGTGCTAGACCCTTAGCGGGAGTAGGCAATGAGCAGTTCTTC
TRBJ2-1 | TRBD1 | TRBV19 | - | CASSTRHRGPQGEQFF | TGTGCCAGTAGTACTAGACACAGGGGACCCCAAGGTGAGCAGTTCTTC
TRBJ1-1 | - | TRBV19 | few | CASTRPGRSEAFF | TGTGCCAGTACCAGACCGGGAAGGTCTGAAGCTTTCTTT